This TCR beta chain originates from a study of metastatic and nonmetastatic thyroid tumors. The wider study: Thyroid patients, malignant and benign, had repertoires compared across blood and tumor or nodule tissue.

From the PCR reads, TCRdb re-called clones with MiXCR. The data show about 5,500 clones, with about 39% seen just once and about 17% held by the top ten. Remarks on this clone: Its antigen remains unidentified.

Study results and limitations: A significant increase in TCR beta diversity was reportedly seen in malignant thyroid tumors relative to benign nodules, in blood and tumor.

Nobody among the patients had been given any treatment before thyroid surgery. This clonotype originated in a male donor with papillary thyroid cancer or a benign thyroid nodule (not recorded which). Some clones in this sample may be carry-over from other donors' samples. The sequenced material came from tumor tissue.

CDR3 residues: CASSPSQGVREKLFF. CDR3 sequence (DNA): TGTGCCAGCAGTCCATCGCAGGGGGTCAGGGAAAAACTGTTTTTT. The V and J genes are TRBV12-3 or TRBV12-4 and TRBJ1-4; TRBD1 matches 7 bases. The CDR3 is 15 residues long. V lost 5 bases to trimming and J lost 8 bases; unmatched junction nucleotides: 11.